This is a list of T cell receptor beta chains from one sample in a study of blood T cell repertoires in COVID-19. Assay used: immunoSEQ multiplex PCR; TCRdb lists only in-frame clones, some missing. This table has under 300,000 clones, approximately 86% appearing once. The sequencing input was PBMCs or T cells enriched from blood (not recorded which). The receptors derive from a woman in her thirties or forties with acute COVID-19. CDR3s leave out the opening cysteine and the closing phenylalanine or tryptophan.

cdr3_aa | j_call | v_call
ASNRGEGEKLF | TRBJ1-4 | TRBV12-5
ASSPSSGSRYNEQF | TRBJ2-1 | TRBV18
ASSQGIYEQY | TRBJ2-7 | TRBV6-5
ASGSGGGTDTQY | TRBJ2-3 | TRBV25-1
ASTGPLFAEAF | TRBJ1-1 | TRBV3-1/TRBV3-2
ASSSVDRNEKLF | TRBJ1-4 | TRBV11-3
ATSDFPNQPQH | TRBJ1-5 | TRBV24-1
ASSYSGAPNTEAF | TRBJ1-1 | TRBV6-6
ASSKGEGRSYNEQF | TRBJ2-1 | TRBV19
ASRPTGGAQPQH | TRBJ1-5 | TRBV6-5
ASSLGVNDGYT | TRBJ1-2 | TRBV12-3/TRBV12-4
ASSQVGAALYNEQF | TRBJ2-1 | TRBV4-1
ASSMDGSGRDEQF | TRBJ2-1 | TRBV7-9
ASSTGTDTQY | TRBJ2-3 | TRBV7-9
ASSNLQGTGYGYT | TRBJ1-2 | TRBV3-1/TRBV3-2
ASSSLAGKRAYEQY | TRBJ2-7 | TRBV18
ASSLRLDSYEQY | TRBJ2-7 | TRBV14
ASSYSTAGDTGELF | TRBJ2-2 | TRBV6-5
ASSFPRDGGTDTQY | TRBJ2-3 | TRBV11-3
ASSSHPGVGY | TRBJ2-5 | TRBV6-2/TRBV6-3
ASSPRTGGTEAF | TRBJ1-1 | TRBV7-6
ASSLNRLAGQNTGELF | TRBJ2-2 | TRBV5-1
ASSFISGRVTDTQY | TRBJ2-3 | TRBV19
ASSLGTSGRADTQY | TRBJ2-3 | TRBV5-1
ASSVLAGRTDTQY | TRBJ2-3 | TRBV9
ASSRLAGYEQY | TRBJ2-7 | TRBV7-8
ASSLPGGMNTEAF | TRBJ1-1 | TRBV5-4
ASSTTNTGFGETQY | TRBJ2-5 | TRBV27
ASSLGGLQTTSGYT | TRBJ1-2 | TRBV7-6
ASSLDYEQY | TRBJ2-7 | TRBV5-1
ASSIAGQGTDTQY | TRBJ2-3 | TRBV19